This T cell receptor beta chain was observed in a study of cytomegalovirus exposure and HLA in healthy donors. Study findings and constraints: In a later analysis, a missense DCLRE1C variant was linked to TCR beta V- and J-gene trimming. In an earlier analysis, about 90% or about 30%: the productive usage of most TCR beta V segments. As a later analysis revealed, most CMV-associated TCR beta chains appeared HLA-restricted.

This CDR3 is built from 13 residues. CDR1 SNHLY and CDR2 FYNNEI come from the germline V gene. Unmatched junction bases numbered 3, after V lost 4 bases and J lost 3 bases. To note about this clone: Its antigen is unknown.

PCR was performed using 60 Vbeta and 13 Jbeta primers. Only in-frame clones appear in the TCRdb table, and some are missing; sequencing was by immunoSEQ multiplex PCR. The sample records under 200,000 clones, roughly 74% being singletons. The chain is built from TRBV2 and TRBJ2-7; TRBD1 agrees at 7 bases. Sample: PBMCs. This receptor was taken from a male donor in good health and CMV-seronegative. The DNA of the CDR3 is TGTGCCAGCAGTGGGGACAGCTACTACGAGCAGTACTTC. It specifies CASSGDSYYEQYF.